This is a list of T cell receptor beta chains from one sample in a study of siplizumab effects on memory and regulatory T cells. TCRdb keeps only in-frame clones here, not all; method: immunoSEQ multiplex PCR. This sample carries 98,000 or so clones, over 90% of them seen once, and the ten largest clones take around 0.62%. Sequencing used Tregs sorted from blood. The receptors come from a human donor in good health. Each CDR3 is given with its conserved first and last residue. Each record gives: V gene, D gene, J gene, CDR3 DNA, CDR3 protein. D genes are given only for firm matches.

TRBV5-1,TRBD1,TRBJ1-3,TGCGCCAGCAGTCTCCATCCCACAGGGGCCCCCTCTGGAAACACCATATATTTT,CASSLHPTGAPSGNTIYF
TRBV7-9,TRBD1,TRBJ1-2,TGTGCCAGCAGCCGGGGACAGGAGAGCAGCTACACCTTC,CASSRGQESSYTF
TRBV6-5,.,TRBJ1-2,TGTGCCAGCAGTTACTCATGGACAGAGCATTATGGCTACACCTTC,CASSYSWTEHYGYTF
TRBV4-1,TRBD1,TRBJ1-1,TGCGCCAGCAGCCAACTAAACAGGGGAATGAGGAACACTGAAGCTTTCTTT,CASSQLNRGMRNTEAFF
TRBV6-5,.,TRBJ1-2,TGTGCCAGCAGTTACTCGGGGGGGACGAACTATGGCTACACCTTC,CASSYSGGTNYGYTF
TRBV7-9,TRBD1,TRBJ2-7,TGTGCCAGCAGCTTTGGGACAGGGGGCTACGAGCAGTACTTC,CASSFGTGGYEQYF
TRBV28,.,TRBJ2-1,TGTGCCAGCAGTTTATGGGACAGCCCTCCGGAATACAATGAGCAGTTCTTC,CASSLWDSPPEYNEQFF
TRBV27,TRBD2,TRBJ2-1,TGTGCCAGCAGTACTTGGACTAGCGGGGGGGGTGAGCAGTTCTTC,CASSTWTSGGGEQFF
TRBV5-6,.,TRBJ1-1,TGTGCCAGCAGCTTGCGGGGGGGACGAAAAGCTTTCTTT,CASSLRGGRKAFF
TRBV11-2,.,TRBJ2-3,TGTGCCAGCAGCTTTGGGGGACACAGCACAGATACGCAGTATTTT,CASSFGGHSTDTQYF
TRBV9,.,TRBJ2-7,TGTGCCAGCAGCGTAGCAGTAGGGAGCGAGCAGTACTTC,CASSVAVGSEQYF
TRBV6-5,.,TRBJ2-7,TGTGCCAGCAGTTACTCCCGGGGAGGTAGGAACGAGCAGTACTTC,CASSYSRGGRNEQYF
TRBV30,.,TRBJ2-3,TGTGCCTGGAGAGCGGACACAGATACGCAGTATTTT,CAWRADTDTQYF
TRBV7-2,.,TRBJ2-1,TGTGCCAGCAGCTTAGGGGACTTTTACAATGAGCAGTTCTTC,CASSLGDFYNEQFF
TRBV27,.,TRBJ1-5,TGTGCCAGCAGTTTATGGGGGGCTGGTAATCAGCCCCAGCATTTT,CASSLWGAGNQPQHF
TRBV10-3,TRBD1,TRBJ2-7,TGTGCCACCAGGACAGGGGCGTACGAGCAGTACTTC,CATRTGAYEQYF
TRBV7-9,.,TRBJ1-1,TGTGCCAGCAGCCATATACAGGGAGTAGGGACTGAAGCTTTCTTT,CASSHIQGVGTEAFF
TRBV6-6,TRBD1,TRBJ1-3,TGTGCCAGCACCTTGACAGGGTCCTCTGGAAACACCATATATTTT,CASTLTGSSGNTIYF
TRBV7-6,.,TRBJ2-2,TGTGCCAGCAGCTTAGTGGGGGGTAGCGTTACCGGGGAGCTGTTTTTT,CASSLVGGSVTGELFF